Each of the 8 T cell receptor beta chains below was sequenced from the same sample in a study of shared clonotypes between healthy human individuals. Assay: immunoSEQ multiplex PCR; the TCRdb copy retains only in-frame clones and omits some. Of 600,000 to 750,000 clones detected, about nine tenths appear once; the ten largest clones hold 34%. Sequenced sample: memory CD8+ T cells from PBMCs. Subset reported: CD45RO+ cells pooled with CCR7-negative TemRA cells. These receptors were collected from a man aged 18 to 29 in good health. Some clones in this sample may be carry-over from other donors' samples.

This chain connects TRBV7-9 to TRBJ2-7; a weak D match, TRBD1 (6 bases). The CDR3 is made up of 14 amino acids. Germline CDR1 is SEHNR and CDR2 is FQNEAQ (reference sequence). Between the trimmed V and J ends, which lost 5 bases and 2 bases, there was a span of 13 bases. CDR3 coding DNA: TGTGCCAGCAGCGGTGACAGGACCCCCTACGAGCAGTACTTC. This gives the protein CASSGDRTPYEQYF.

The chain couples TRBV28 to TRBJ1-5; 7 bases line up with TRBD1. J gave up 3 bases and V 3 bases, and 5 bases lay outside the gene matches. CDR1 MDHEN and CDR2 SYDVKM come from the germline V gene. There are 15 residues in the CDR3. The CDR3: CASSFPDRANQPQHF. CDR3 bases: TGTGCCAGCAGTTTCCCCGACAGGGCCAATCAGCCCCAGCATTTT.

In regard to this clone: The sample contains more than one DNA sequence encoding this CDR3. V usage is TRBV4-1 and J usage is TRBJ1-1; D call uncertain. Trimming removed 1 base from V and 5 bases from J, with 8 bases in between. CDR3 length equals 13 residues. Germline-derived CDR1 and CDR2 are MGHRA and YSYEKL. The CDR3 DNA sequence: TGCGCCAGCAGCCAAGTGCTGGGGACTGAAGCTTTCTTT. This encodes CASSQVLGTEAFF.

This clone was detected once. The chain is built from TRBV4-3 and TRBJ2-5, with 8 bases identical to TRBD1. This CDR3 has 15 amino acids. Per germline, CDR1 LGHNA and CDR2 YSLEER. V trimming: 1 base; J trimming: 5 bases; junction bases outside the gene matches: 6. In nucleotides, the CDR3 is TGCGCCAGCAGCCAAGGGACAGGGCCCAAGGAGACCCAGTACTTC. The encoded protein is CASSQGTGPKETQYF.

The rearrangement links TRBV28 to TRBJ1-5; unclear D gene. V was cut by 2 bases and J by 9 bases, with 5 bases left in between. The CDR3 consists of 11 residues. Per the germline V gene, CDR1 is MDHEN and CDR2 is SYDVKM. CDR3 residues: CASSLQWPQHF. The CDR3 coding sequence is TGTGCCAGCAGTTTACAGTGGCCCCAGCATTTT. The full variable domain, in which reference TRBV28 and TRBJ1-5 provide the parts outside the CDR3, is DVKVTQSSRYLVKRTGEKVFLECVQDMDHENMFWYRQDPGLGLRLIYFSYDVKMKEKGDIPEGYSVSREKKERFSLILESASTNQTSMYLCASSLQWPQHFGDGTRLSIL.

This chain uses TRBV11-2 with TRBJ2-5; 8 nucleotides match TRBD1. The CDR3 is 15 amino acids. Trimming took 2 bases from V and 0 from J; bases not matched to a gene: 2. CDR1 SGHAT and CDR2 FQNNGV come from the germline V gene. CDR3 sequence reads: CASSLRTGYQETQYF. The CDR3 region has the DNA TGTGCCAGCAGCTTACGGACAGGGTACCAAGAGACCCAGTACTTC.

The CDR3 sequence is CASSFYHEQFF. CDR3 nucleotide sequence: TGTGCCAGCAGTTTTTACCACGAGCAGTTCTTC. This chain joins TRBV28 and TRBJ2-1; D unclear. Trimming cost V 3 bases and J 10 bases, with 7 bases left between them. The germline CDR1 and CDR2 sequences are MDHEN and SYDVKM. This CDR3 has 11 amino acids.

The V call is TRBV2, the J call TRBJ2-1; 15 positions match TRBD2. The CDR3 has 18 amino acids. The V and J ends lost 4 bases and 1 base, in that order; junction bases with no gene match: 5. Per the germline V gene, CDR1 is SNHLY and CDR2 is FYNNEI. The DNA of the CDR3 is TGTGCCAGCAGTGGGACTAGCGGGAGGGCAAGTTCCTACAATGAGCAGTTCTTC. Residues: CASSGTSGRASSYNEQFF. Supplemented by reference TRBV2 and TRBJ2-1, the full variable domain reads EPEVTQTPSHQVTQMGQEVILRCVPISNHLYFYWYRQILGQKVEFLVSFYNNEISEKSEIFDDQFSVERPDGSNFTLKIRSTKLEDSAMYFCASSGTSGRASSYNEQFFGPGTRLTVL.